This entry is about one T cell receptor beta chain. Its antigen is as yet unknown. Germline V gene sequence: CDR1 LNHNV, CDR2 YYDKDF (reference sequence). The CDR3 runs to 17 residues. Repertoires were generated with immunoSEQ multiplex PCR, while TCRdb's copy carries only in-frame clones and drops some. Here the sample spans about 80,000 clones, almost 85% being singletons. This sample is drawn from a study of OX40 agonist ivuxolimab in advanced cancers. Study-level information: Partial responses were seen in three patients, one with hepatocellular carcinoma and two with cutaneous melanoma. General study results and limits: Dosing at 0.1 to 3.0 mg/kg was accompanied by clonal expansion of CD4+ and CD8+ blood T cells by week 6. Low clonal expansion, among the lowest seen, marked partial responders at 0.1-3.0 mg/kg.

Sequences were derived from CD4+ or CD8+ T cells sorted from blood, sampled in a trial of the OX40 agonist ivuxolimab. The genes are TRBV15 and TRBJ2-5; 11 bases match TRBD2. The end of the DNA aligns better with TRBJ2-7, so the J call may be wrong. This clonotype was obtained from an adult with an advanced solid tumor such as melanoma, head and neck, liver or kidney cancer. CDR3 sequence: CATSRERRTSGRHEQYF. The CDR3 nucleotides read TGTGCCACCAGCAGAGAGAGGCGTACTAGCGGGAGACACGAGCAGTACTTC.